The 21 T cell receptor beta chains in this list originate from one sample, sequenced in a study of blood T cell repertoires in COVID-19. TCRdb keeps only in-frame clones here, not all; method: immunoSEQ multiplex PCR. The sample contains a few hundred thousand clones, around 90% of which appear only once. Input material: PBMCs or T cells enriched from blood (not recorded which). The source of these receptors is a woman aged 18-35 years with acute COVID-19.

This clone was observed at least ten times. CDR3 region: CSVGGQGVSDTQYF. As DNA, the CDR3 is TGCAGCGTTGGGGGCCAGGGGGTATCAGATACGCAGTATTTT. The chain uses TRBV29-1 and TRBJ2-3, with 7 positions matching TRBD1. Germline assignment: CDR1 SQVTM and CDR2 ANQGSEA. Trimming removed 4 bases from V and 4 bases from J; junction bases left unmatched: 8. The CDR3 is made up of 14 amino acids.

The chain combines TRBV27 with TRBJ1-5, with 10 bases matching TRBD1. The V segment lost 3 bases and the J segment 6 bases; nucleotides outside the gene matches: 8. CDR3 length equals 16 residues. CDR1 MNHEY and CDR2 SMNVEV come from the germline V gene (reference sequence). The CDR3 sequence is CASSLGTGAEIQPQHF. DNA of the CDR3: TGTGCCAGCAGTTTGGGGACAGGGGCCGAAATTCAGCCCCAGCATTTT.

This rearrangement joins TRBV2 to TRBJ2-7, with 7 positions matching TRBD1. This CDR3 spans 22 amino acids. CDR1 and CDR2 (germline): SNHLY, FYNNEI. Trimming took 4 bases from V and 1 from J; bases not matched to a gene: 28. CDR3 loop: CASSAPGTEVGPHTHRSYEQYF. CDR3 DNA sequence: TGTGCCAGCAGTGCCCCCGGGACAGAGGTAGGGCCCCATACCCACCGGTCCTACGAGCAGTACTTC.

This chain links TRBV2 with TRBJ1-1; a possible D gene is TRBD1 (6 bases). The CDR3 extends over 14 amino acids. Germline values: CDR1 SNHLY, CDR2 FYNNEI. Trimming left V 2 bases short and J 4 bases short, with 11 bases between. This CDR3 is CASSERGRGTEAFF. The CDR3 bases are TGTGCCAGCAGTGAACGGGGCAGGGGCACTGAAGCTTTCTTT.

CDR3 residues: CASSLAGTGTYGYTF. DNA of the CDR3: TGCGCCAGCAGCTTGGCAGGGACAGGGACCTATGGCTACACCTTC. The chain has TRBV5-1 and TRBJ1-2, with TRBD1 identical over 9 bases. The CDR3 loop spans 15 amino acids. After removal of 0 bases from V and 4 bases from J, the junction contained 4 bases not matched to a gene. CDR1 is SGHRS and CDR2 is YFSETQ in the germline V gene.

Comment on this clone: The same CDR3 arises from other DNA sequences in this sample as well. This chain links TRBV2 with TRBJ1-5; 9 nucleotides agree with TRBD1. The CDR3 spans 14 residues. CDR1 SNHLY and CDR2 FYNNEI come from the germline V gene. V dropped 5 bases and J dropped 4; count of bases not matched to a gene: 3. This chain's CDR3 is CASSLDRGNQPQHF. CDR3 coding DNA: TGTGCCAGCAGTTTGGACAGGGGAAATCAGCCCCAGCATTTT.

This sequence joins TRBV11-3 and TRBJ2-3, with TRBD2 matching over 7 bases. This CDR3 has 16 residues. Germline-derived CDR1 and CDR2 are SGHNT and YENEEA. V was clipped by 1 base and J by 3 bases; unmatched bases: 7. The CDR3 sequence is CASSLGGSRATDTQYF. As DNA, the CDR3 is TGTGCCAGCAGCTTAGGCGGGAGCCGGGCGACAGATACGCAGTATTTT.

The gene calls are TRBV24-1 and TRBJ1-5; D unclear. V lost 4 bases and J lost 4, with 10 bases in between. Germline assignment: CDR1 KGHDR and CDR2 SFDVKD. The CDR3 has 14 amino acids. CDR3: CATSDHTGNQPQHF. In nucleotides, the CDR3 is TGTGCCACCAGTGACCACACGGGGAATCAGCCCCAGCATTTT.

The CDR3 DNA reads TGTGCCAGCTCACCACCGGGCCTGAATCAGCCCCAGCATTTT. Translation gives CASSPPGLNQPQHF. J is TRBJ1-5 and V is TRBV18; no reliable D call. Germline-derived CDR1 and CDR2 are KGHSH and LQKENI. CDR3 size: 14 residues. Trimming pared 0 bases from V and 4 bases from J, leaving 7 bases between.

The chain has TRBV28 and TRBJ1-1; D may be TRBD1 (6 bases). Germline CDR1 and CDR2: MDHEN and SYDVKM. CDR3 length: 14 residues. The V and J ends lost 3 bases and 1 base respectively, with 9 bases between them. The CDR3 sequence is CASSLPTGNTEAFF. CDR3 nucleotides: TGTGCCAGCAGTTTGCCGACAGGGAACACTGAAGCTTTCTTT.

The chain has TRBV18 and TRBJ1-2; 8 bases fit TRBD1. V lost 4 bases and J lost 6; bases outside the gene matches: 4. The CDR3 has 13 amino acids. Germline V lookup: CDR1 KGHSH, CDR2 LQKENI. The CDR3 loop is CASSQRDRHGYTF. CDR3 coding DNA: TGTGCCAGCTCACAAAGGGACAGGCATGGCTACACCTTC.

The chain uses TRBV28 and TRBJ1-2; 7 positions match TRBD1. Germline V gene sequence: CDR1 MDHEN, CDR2 SYDVKM. CDR3 size: 14 residues. Losses at the gene ends were 8 bases for V and 4 bases for J; bases not matched to a gene: 10. The CDR3 region is CASSTGLLVYGYTF. The CDR3 region has the DNA TGTGCCAGCTCGACAGGGCTACTAGTCTATGGCTACACCTTC.

This chain uses TRBV12-3 or TRBV12-4 with TRBJ1-1; D remains ambiguous. V was clipped by 3 bases and J by 2 bases, with 7 bases between them. The CDR3 totals 13 residues. The chain's CDR3 is CASSFRFNTEAFF. In DNA, the CDR3 is TGTGCCAGCAGTTTCCGGTTTAACACTGAAGCTTTCTTT.

The chain links TRBV10-3 to TRBJ2-2, with D possibly TRBD2 on 6 matching bases. From germline, CDR1 is ENHRY and CDR2 SYGVKD. The CDR3 has 15 residues. V lost 3 bases and J 3 bases, leaving 11 bases between the germline ends. In nucleotides, the CDR3 is TGTGCCATCAGTGAAGATAGCGGCTACACCGGGGAGCTGTTTTTT. It yields the protein CAISEDSGYTGELFF.

The rearrangement joins TRBV29-1 to TRBJ2-7; perhaps TRBD2 as D (5 bases). Germline V gene sequence: CDR1 SQVTM, CDR2 ANQGSEA. Trimming left V 4 bases short and J 1 base short, with 5 bases between. The CDR3 extends over 11 amino acids. CDR3 DNA: TGCAGCGTTGCGGGGTCCTACGAGCAGTACTTC. Protein product: CSVAGSYEQYF.

The chain couples TRBV28 to TRBJ1-3; a possible D gene is TRBD1 (5 bases). This CDR3 comprises 15 residues. The germline V gene has CDR1 MDHEN and CDR2 SYDVKM. V was clipped by 5 bases and J by 2 bases, with 13 bases between them. The CDR3 coding sequence is TGTGCCAGCAGTCCGGGAGGCAGGGCTGGAAACACCATATATTTT. Translated, it gives CASSPGGRAGNTIYF.

The chain links TRBV12-3 or TRBV12-4 to TRBJ1-2, with no clear D. Trimming left V 1 base short and J 6 bases short, with 9 bases between. The CDR3 is made up of 13 amino acids. The CDR3 DNA follows: TGTGCCAGCAGTTTAGGGCCGGGTAATGGCTACACCTTC. It is translated as CASSLGPGNGYTF.

This sequence joins TRBV6-5 and TRBJ2-1, with 9 nucleotides matching TRBD1. Trimming removed 8 bases from V and 7 bases from J; junction bases left unmatched: 9. CDR3 length: 14 residues. Germline values: CDR1 MNHEY, CDR2 SVGAGI. The CDR3 region has the DNA TGTGCCAGCCGACAGGGGGAAGTTTCGAATGAGCAGTTCTTC. Translation gives CASRQGEVSNEQFF.

CDR3 in amino acids: CASSINRGWNSPLHF. Written as DNA, the CDR3 is TGTGCCAGTAGCATAAACAGGGGTTGGAATTCACCCCTCCACTTT. V is TRBV19 and J is TRBJ1-6, with 7 bases matching TRBD1. The CDR3 length is 15 residues. Unmatched junction bases numbered 9, after V lost 6 bases and J lost 7 bases. Germline CDR1 LNHDA, CDR2 SQIVND (reference sequence).

The gene calls are TRBV7-2 and TRBJ2-2; 12 bases align to TRBD2. The CDR3 has 19 amino acids. Per the germline V gene, CDR1 is SGHTA and CDR2 is FQGNSA. After removal of 1 base from V and 5 bases from J, the junction contained 11 bases not matched to a gene. The CDR3, as DNA: TGTGCCAGCAGCTTAGAGGGAGGGCTAGCGGGAGGGCGTACCGGGGAGCTGTTTTTT. This gives the protein CASSLEGGLAGGRTGELFF.

The count of this clone is one. The chain recombines TRBV9 with TRBJ2-2; possibly TRBD1 for D (6 bases). Germline values: CDR1 SGDLS, CDR2 YYNGEE. This CDR3 region has 17 residues. Trimming took 4 bases from V and 5 from J, leaving 21 bases between them. The chain's CDR3 is CASSFHPRGKGTGELFF. CDR3 in DNA: TGTGCCAGCAGCTTTCACCCTAGGGGGAAGGGGACCGGGGAGCTGTTTTTT. Variable domain in full (rest from reference TRBV9 and TRBJ2-2): DSGVTQTPKHLITATGQRVTLRCSPRSGDLSVYWYQQSLDQGLQFLIQYYNGEERAKGNILERFSAQQFPDLHSELNLSSLELGDSALYFCASSFHPRGKGTGELFFGEGSRLTVL.